This T cell receptor beta chain appears in the sequencing data of a study of blood T cell repertoires in COVID-19. With 4 bases clipped from V and 3 bases from J, the junction kept 5 bases outside the gene matches. Germline V gene lookup returns CDR1 MNHEY and CDR2 SMNVEV (reference sequence). The CDR3 contains 15 residues. Here immunoSEQ multiplex PCR was the method, and the copy in TCRdb shows in-frame clones only, minus some. The data show some 370,000 clones, around 86% seen once. The sample taken for sequencing was PBMCs or T cells enriched from blood (not recorded which). The source of this sequence is a woman between 50 and 59 years old who had recovered from COVID-19. The V call is TRBV27, the J call TRBJ2-7, with TRBD2 matching 11 bases. CDR3 amino acids: CASSSELAGVYEQYF. The DNA for the CDR3 is TGTGCCAGCAGTTCCGAACTAGCGGGAGTCTACGAGCAGTACTTC.